The source of this T cell receptor (beta chain) is a study of tumor-infiltrating lymphocytes in primary liver carcinoma. Study results and caveats: Among top clones, only about 7-25% appeared in all five tumor regions.

The CDR3 is 13 residues long. Germline CDR1 is MDHEN and CDR2 is SYDVKM. Priming with a constant-region primer yielded TCR beta cDNA from about 450 ng total RNA. Each TCR beta library was derived from three nested multiplex PCR rounds that employed slightly modified ARM-PCR. Researchers ran the first two PCR rounds for around 10 cycles each with TRBV1-TRBV30 forward primers and a C-beta reverse primer. TCRdb reprocessed the multiplex PCR reads with MiXCR, giving one entry per CDR3 protein. The sample contains around 71,000 distinct CDR3 sequences, about 70% of which appear only once. To note about this clonotype: The target antigen is unknown. Relative to the germline gene, one junction end is altered; a read error may explain this.

Investigators took RNA and DNA out together from 20-30 mg of unsorted bulk tissue. The rearrangement links TRBV28 to TRBJ2-5; D is unresolved. Sequencing was done on a sample of liver tumor tissue from sampling region 4. Subset specified: tumor region T4, right-lateral pole. The TCR originated in a woman aged 60 to 75 with primary liver carcinoma and hepatitis B virus infection. CDR3 sequence reads: CTSSFGWAGTQYF. CDR3 nucleotide sequence: TGTACCAGCAGTTTCGGGTGGGCAGGGACCCAGTACTTC.